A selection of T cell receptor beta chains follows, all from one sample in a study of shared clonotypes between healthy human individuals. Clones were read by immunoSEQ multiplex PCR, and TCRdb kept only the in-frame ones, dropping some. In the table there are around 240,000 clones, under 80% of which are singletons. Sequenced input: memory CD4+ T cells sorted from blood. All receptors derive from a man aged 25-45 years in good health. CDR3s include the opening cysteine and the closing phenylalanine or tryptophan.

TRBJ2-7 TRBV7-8 CASSSGQGTTYEQYF
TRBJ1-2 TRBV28 CASQRDNYGYTF
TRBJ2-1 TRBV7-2 CASSFNYNEQFF
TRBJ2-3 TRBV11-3 CASSSGDRTDTQYF
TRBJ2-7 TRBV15 CATSREGQAGYEQYF
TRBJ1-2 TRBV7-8 CASSQVRGQGDYGYTF
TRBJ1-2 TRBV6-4 CASSARGRGTYGYTF
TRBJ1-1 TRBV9 CASSVTGSEAFF
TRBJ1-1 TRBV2 CASIKGPNTEAFF
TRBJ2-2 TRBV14 CASSQSGLAGGGELFF
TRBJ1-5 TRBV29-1 CSVGQGNQPQHF
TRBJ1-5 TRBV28 CASRGFSNQPQHF
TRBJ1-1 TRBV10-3 CAIRGQMNTEAFF
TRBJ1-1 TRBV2 CASIRTGSEAFF
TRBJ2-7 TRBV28 CASSLLLAGGEQYF
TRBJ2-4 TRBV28 CASSTSGLAKNIQYF
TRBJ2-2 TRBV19 CASSGTDGELFF
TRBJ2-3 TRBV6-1 CASSRDRDADTQYF
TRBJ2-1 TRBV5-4 CASSHQSARGKQFF
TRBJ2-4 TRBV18 CASSPDRVAKNIQYF
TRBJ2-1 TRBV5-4 CASSQGKTGVNEQFF
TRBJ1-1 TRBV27 CASKDRANTEAFF
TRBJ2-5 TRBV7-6 CASSRSRAMAEETQYF
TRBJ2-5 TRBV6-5 CASSRQGGTQYF
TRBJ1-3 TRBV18 CASSLQGHSGNTIYF
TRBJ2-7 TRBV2 CASSVSPGPSEQYF
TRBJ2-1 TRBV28 CASSPSTSGIRNEQFF
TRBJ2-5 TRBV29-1 CSVATGGQTQYF
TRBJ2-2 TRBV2 CASSAMGSGSMMAGELFF
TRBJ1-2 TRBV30 CAWSAGGGYTF
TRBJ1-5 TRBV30 CAWSFREDQPQHF